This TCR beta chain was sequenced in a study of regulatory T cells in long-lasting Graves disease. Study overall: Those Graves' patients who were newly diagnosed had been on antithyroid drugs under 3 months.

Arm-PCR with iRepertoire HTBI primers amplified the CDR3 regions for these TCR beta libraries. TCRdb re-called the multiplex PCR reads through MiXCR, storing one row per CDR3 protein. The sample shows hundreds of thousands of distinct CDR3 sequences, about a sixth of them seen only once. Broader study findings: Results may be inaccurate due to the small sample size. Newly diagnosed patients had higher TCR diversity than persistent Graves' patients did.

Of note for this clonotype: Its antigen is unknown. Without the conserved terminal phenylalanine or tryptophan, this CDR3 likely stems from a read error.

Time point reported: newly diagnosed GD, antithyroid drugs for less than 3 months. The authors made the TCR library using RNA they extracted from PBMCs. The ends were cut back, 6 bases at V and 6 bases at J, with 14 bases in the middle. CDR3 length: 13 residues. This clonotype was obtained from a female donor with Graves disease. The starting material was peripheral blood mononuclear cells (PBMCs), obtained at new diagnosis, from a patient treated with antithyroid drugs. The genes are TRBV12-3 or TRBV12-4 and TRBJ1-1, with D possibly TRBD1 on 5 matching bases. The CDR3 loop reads CASSFSGSPEAFL. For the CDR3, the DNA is TGTGCCAGCAGCTTCTCAGGGTCTCCTGAAGCTTTCCTT.